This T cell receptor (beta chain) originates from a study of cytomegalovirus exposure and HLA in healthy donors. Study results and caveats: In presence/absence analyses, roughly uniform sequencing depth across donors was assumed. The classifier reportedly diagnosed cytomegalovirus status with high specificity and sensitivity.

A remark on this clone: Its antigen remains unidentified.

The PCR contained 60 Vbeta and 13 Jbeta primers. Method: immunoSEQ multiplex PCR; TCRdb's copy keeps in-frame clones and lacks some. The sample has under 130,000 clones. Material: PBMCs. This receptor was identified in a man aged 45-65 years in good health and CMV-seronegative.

The chain's CDR3 is CASSLEGSSGGIQYF. As DNA, the CDR3 is TGCGCCAGCAGCTTGGAAGGGTCATCGGGGGGCATTCAGTACTTC. The gene calls are TRBV5-1 and TRBJ2-4, with 7 nucleotides matching TRBD2. This CDR3 is built from 15 residues. With V trimmed by 0 bases and J by 9 bases, 9 bases remained unmatched. Germline lookup yields CDR1 SGHRS and CDR2 YFSETQ.